This T cell receptor beta chain came from a study of blood T cell repertoires in COVID-19. Profiling relied on immunoSEQ multiplex PCR, and the TCRdb table lists in-frame clones only, not all of them. Of 280,000 or so clones detected, around 90% appear once; the ten largest clones hold 9.4%. The table lists this clone with a count of one. The length of the CDR3 is 15 residues. The germline CDR1 and CDR2 sequences are LNHDA and SQIVND (reference sequence). V shed 5 bases, J shed 3 bases, and the junction held 5 bases outside the gene matches. This chain connects TRBV19 to TRBJ2-5, with 11 bases lining up with TRBD2. This clonotype originated in a man younger than 35 with active or convalescent COVID-19. The sequencing input was peripheral blood. The CDR3: CASSLGLAVKETQYF. CDR3 nucleotides: TGTGCCAGTAGTCTGGGACTAGCGGTAAAAGAGACCCAGTACTTC.